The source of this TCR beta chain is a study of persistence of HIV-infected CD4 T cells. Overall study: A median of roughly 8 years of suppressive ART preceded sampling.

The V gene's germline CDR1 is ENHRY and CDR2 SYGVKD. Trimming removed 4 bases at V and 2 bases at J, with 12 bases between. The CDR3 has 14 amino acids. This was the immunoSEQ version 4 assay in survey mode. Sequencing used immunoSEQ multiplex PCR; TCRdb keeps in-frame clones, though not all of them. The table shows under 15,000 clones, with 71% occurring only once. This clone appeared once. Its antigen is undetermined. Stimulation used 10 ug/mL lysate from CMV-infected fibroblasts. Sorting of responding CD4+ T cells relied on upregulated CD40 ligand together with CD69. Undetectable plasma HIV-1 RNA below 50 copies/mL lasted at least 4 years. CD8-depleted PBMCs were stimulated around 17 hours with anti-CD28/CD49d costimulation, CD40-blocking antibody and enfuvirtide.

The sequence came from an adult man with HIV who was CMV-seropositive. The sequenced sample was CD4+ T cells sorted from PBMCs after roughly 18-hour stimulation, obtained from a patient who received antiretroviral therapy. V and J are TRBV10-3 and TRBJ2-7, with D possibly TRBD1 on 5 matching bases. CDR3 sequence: CAISAGQGTYEQYF. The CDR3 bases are TGTGCCATCAGTGCAGGGCAGGGTACCTACGAGCAGTACTTC.